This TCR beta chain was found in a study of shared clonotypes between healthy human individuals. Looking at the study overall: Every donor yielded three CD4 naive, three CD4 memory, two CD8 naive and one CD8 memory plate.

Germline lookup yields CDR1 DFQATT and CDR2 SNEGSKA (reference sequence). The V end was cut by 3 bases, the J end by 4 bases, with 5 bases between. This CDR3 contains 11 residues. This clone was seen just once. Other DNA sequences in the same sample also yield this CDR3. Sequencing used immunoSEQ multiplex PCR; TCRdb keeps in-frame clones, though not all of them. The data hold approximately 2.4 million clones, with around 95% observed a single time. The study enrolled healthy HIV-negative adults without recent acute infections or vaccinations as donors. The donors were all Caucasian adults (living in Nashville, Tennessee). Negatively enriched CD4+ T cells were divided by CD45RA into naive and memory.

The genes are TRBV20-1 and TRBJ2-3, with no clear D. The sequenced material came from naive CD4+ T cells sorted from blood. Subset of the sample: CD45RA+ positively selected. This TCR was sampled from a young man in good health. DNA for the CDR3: TGCAGTGCTAGGGAGCCAGATACGCAGTATTTT. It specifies CSAREPDTQYF.